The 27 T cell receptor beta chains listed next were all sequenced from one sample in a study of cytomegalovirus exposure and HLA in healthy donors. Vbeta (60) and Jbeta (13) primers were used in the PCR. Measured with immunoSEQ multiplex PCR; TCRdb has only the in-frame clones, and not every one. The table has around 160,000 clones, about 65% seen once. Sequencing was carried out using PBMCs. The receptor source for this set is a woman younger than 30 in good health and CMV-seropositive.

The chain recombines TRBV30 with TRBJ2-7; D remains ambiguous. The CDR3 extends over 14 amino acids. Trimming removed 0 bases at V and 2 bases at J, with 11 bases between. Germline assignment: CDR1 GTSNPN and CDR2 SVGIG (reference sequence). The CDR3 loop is CAWSVGITTYEQYF. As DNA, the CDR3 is TGTGCCTGGAGTGTAGGAATAACTACCTACGAGCAGTACTTC.

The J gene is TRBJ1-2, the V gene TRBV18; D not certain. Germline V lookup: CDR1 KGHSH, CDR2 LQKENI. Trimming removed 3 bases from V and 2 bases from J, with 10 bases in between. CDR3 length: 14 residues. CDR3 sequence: CASSPAGLNYGYTF. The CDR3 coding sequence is TGTGCCAGCTCACCGGCGGGATTAAACTATGGCTACACCTTC.

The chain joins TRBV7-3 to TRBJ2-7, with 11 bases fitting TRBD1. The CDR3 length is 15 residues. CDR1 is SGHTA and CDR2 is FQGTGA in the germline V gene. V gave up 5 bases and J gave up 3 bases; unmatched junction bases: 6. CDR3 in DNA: TGTGCCAGCAGCCCCCAAGGGACAGGGGGCTACGAGCAGTACTTC. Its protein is CASSPQGTGGYEQYF.

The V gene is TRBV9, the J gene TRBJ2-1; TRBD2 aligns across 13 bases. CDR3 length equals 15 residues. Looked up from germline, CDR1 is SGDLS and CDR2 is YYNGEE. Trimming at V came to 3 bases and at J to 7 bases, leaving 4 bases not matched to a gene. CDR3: CASSAGTSGANEQFF. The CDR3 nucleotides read TGTGCCAGCAGCGCTGGGACTAGCGGGGCTAATGAGCAGTTCTTC.

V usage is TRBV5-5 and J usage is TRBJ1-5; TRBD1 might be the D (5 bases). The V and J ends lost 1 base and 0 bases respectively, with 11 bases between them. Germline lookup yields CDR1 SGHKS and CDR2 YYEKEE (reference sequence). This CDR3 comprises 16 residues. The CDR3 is CASSLFGGYSNQPQHF. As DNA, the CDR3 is TGTGCCAGCAGCTTGTTTGGGGGGTATAGCAATCAGCCCCAGCATTTT.

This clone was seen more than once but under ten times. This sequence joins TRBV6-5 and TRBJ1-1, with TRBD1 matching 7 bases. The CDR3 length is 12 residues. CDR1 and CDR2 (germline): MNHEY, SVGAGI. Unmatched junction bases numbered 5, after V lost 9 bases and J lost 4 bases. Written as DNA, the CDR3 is TGTGCCAGTCAGGGGGGAGGCACTGAAGCTTTCTTT. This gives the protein CASQGGGTEAFF.

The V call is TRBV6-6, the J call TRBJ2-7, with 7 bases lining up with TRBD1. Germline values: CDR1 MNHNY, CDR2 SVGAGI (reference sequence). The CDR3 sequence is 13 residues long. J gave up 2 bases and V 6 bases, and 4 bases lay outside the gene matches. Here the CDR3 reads CASSPGQTYEQYF. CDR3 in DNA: TGTGCCAGCAGCCCGGGACAGACCTACGAGCAGTACTTC.

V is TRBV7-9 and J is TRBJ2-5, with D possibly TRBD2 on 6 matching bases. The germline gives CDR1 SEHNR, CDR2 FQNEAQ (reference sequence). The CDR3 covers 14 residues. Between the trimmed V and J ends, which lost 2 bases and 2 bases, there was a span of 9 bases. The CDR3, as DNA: TGTGCCAGCAGCTTAAATAGCGGACAAGAGACCCAGTACTTC. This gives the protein CASSLNSGQETQYF. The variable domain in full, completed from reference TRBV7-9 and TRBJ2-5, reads DTGVSQNPRHKITKRGQNVTFRCDPISEHNRLYWYRQTLGQGPEFLTYFQNEAQLEKSRLLSDRFSAERPKGSFSTLEIQRTEQGDSAMYLCASSLNSGQETQYFGPGTRLLVL.

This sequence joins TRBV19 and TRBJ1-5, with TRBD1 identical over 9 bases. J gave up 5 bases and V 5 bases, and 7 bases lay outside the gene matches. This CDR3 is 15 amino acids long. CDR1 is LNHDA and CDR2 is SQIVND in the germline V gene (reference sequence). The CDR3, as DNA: TGTGCCAGTAGTCTGATGGGGGACAGGGATCAGCCCCAGCATTTT. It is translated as CASSLMGDRDQPQHF.

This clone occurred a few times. The CDR3 loop reads CASSQERGGGTDINQPQHF. The CDR3 DNA follows: TGCGCCAGCAGCCAAGAACGCGGTGGAGGGACAGATATTAATCAGCCCCAGCATTTT. The chain couples TRBV4-1 to TRBJ1-5; 7 nucleotides match TRBD1. This CDR3 has 19 residues. Germline assignment: CDR1 MGHRA and CDR2 YSYEKL. J gave up 4 bases and V 0 bases, and 15 bases lay outside the gene matches.

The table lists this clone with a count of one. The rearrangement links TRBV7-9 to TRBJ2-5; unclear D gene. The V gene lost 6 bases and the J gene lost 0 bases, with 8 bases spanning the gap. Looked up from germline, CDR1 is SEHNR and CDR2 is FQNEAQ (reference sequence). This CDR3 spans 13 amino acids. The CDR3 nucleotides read TGTGCCAGCAGTCCAGTGTACCAAGAGACCCAGTACTTC. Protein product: CASSPVYQETQYF.

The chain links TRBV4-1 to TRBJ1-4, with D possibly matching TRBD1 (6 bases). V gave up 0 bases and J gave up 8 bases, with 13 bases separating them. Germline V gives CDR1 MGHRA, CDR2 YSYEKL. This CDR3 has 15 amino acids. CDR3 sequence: CASSQEWAGAEKLFF. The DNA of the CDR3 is TGCGCCAGCAGCCAAGAATGGGCGGGGGCCGAAAAACTGTTTTTT.

CDR3 amino acids: CASSPQGFYEQYF. CDR3 coding DNA: TGTGCCAGCTCACCACAGGGGTTTTACGAGCAGTACTTC. V gene TRBV18 combines with J gene TRBJ2-7; a weak D match, TRBD1 (5 bases). The CDR3 length is 13 residues. V was clipped by 1 base and J by 4 bases, with 8 bases between them. CDR1 and CDR2 (germline): KGHSH, LQKENI.

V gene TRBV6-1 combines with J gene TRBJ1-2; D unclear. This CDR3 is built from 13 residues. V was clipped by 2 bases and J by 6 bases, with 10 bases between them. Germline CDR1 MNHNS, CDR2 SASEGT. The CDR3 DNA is TGTGCCAGCAGTGAACAGGAATTAGATGGCTACACCTTC. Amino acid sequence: CASSEQELDGYTF.

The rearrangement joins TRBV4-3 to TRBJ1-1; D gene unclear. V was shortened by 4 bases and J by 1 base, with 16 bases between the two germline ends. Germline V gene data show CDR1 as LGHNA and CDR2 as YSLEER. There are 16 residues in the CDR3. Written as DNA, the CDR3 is TGCGCCAGCAGCCCTATGTCCGGGGTTGCGAACACTGAAGCTTTCTTT. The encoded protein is CASSPMSGVANTEAFF.

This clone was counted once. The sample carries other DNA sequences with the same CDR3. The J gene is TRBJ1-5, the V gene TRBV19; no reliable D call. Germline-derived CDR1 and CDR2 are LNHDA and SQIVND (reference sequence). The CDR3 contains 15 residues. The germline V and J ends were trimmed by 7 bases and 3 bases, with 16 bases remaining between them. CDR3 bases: TGTGCCAGTACGGCGGGTCCAGTTTTCAATCAGCCCCAGCATTTT. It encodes CASTAGPVFNQPQHF. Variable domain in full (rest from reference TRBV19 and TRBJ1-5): DGGITQSPKYLFRKEGQNVTLSCEQNLNHDAMYWYRQDPGQGLRLIYYSQIVNDFQKGDIAEGYSVSREKKESFPLTVTSAQKNPTAFYLCASTAGPVFNQPQHFGDGTRLSIL.

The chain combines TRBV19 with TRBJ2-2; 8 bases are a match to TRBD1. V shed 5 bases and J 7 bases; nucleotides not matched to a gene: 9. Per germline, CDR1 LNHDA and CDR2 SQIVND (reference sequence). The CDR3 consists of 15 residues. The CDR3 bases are TGTGCCAGTAGTCCCCAGGACAGGGACAGCGGGGAGCTGTTTTTT. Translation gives CASSPQDRDSGELFF.

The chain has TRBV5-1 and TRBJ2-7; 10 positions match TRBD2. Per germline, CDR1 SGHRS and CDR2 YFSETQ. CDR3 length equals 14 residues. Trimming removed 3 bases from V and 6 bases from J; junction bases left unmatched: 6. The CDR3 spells CASSSSGRGSEQYF. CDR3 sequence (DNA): TGCGCCAGCAGCTCTAGCGGGAGAGGCTCCGAGCAGTACTTC.

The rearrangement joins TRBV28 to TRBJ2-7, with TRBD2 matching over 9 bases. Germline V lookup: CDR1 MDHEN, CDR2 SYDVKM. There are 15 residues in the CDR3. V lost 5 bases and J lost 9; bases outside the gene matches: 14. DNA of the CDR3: TGTGCCAGCAGTCCACCTCTAGCGGGGTGGGGTCGGCAGTACTTC. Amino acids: CASSPPLAGWGRQYF.

CDR3 region: CASEDSPAYEQYF. CDR3 in DNA: TGTGCCAGCGAGGACAGTCCTGCTTACGAGCAGTACTTC. The chain links TRBV28 to TRBJ2-7; tentative D call: TRBD1 (6 bases). CDR1 is MDHEN and CDR2 is SYDVKM in the germline V gene. The CDR3 has 13 residues. The V gene lost 8 bases and the J gene lost 4 bases, with 15 bases spanning the gap. Using reference TRBV28 and TRBJ2-7 for the parts outside the CDR3, the full variable domain is DVKVTQSSRYLVKRTGEKVFLECVQDMDHENMFWYRQDPGLGLRLIYFSYDVKMKEKGDIPEGYSVSREKKERFSLILESASTNQTSMYLCASEDSPAYEQYFGPGTRLTVT.

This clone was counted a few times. DNA of the CDR3: TGTGCCAGCAGTTACTTCCGGGGGGAGGATGAGCAGTTCTTC. Residues: CASSYFRGEDEQFF. The chain uses TRBV27 and TRBJ2-1; 7 positions agree with TRBD2. Germline loops: CDR1 MNHEY, CDR2 SMNVEV (reference sequence). Trimming cost V 4 bases and J 8 bases; bases outside gene matches: 8. This CDR3 contains 14 residues.

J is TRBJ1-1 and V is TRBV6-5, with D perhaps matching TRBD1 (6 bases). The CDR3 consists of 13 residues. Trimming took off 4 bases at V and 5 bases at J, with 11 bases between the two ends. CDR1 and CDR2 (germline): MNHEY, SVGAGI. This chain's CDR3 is CASSWTVRTEAFF. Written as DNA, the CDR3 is TGTGCCAGCAGTTGGACAGTGAGGACTGAAGCTTTCTTT.

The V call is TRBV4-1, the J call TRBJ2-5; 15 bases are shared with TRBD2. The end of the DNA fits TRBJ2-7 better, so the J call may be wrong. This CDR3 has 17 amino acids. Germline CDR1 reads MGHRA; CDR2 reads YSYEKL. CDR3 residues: CASSPQGLAGGSYEQYF. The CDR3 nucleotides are TGCGCCAGCAGCCCTCAGGGACTAGCGGGAGGCTCCTACGAGCAGTACTTC.

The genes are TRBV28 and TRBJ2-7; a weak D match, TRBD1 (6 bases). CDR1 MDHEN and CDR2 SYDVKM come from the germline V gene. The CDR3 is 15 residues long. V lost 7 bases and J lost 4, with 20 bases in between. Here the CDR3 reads CASTALEGGEYEQYF. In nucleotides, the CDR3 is TGTGCCAGCACGGCCCTGGAAGGGGGAGAATACGAGCAGTACTTC. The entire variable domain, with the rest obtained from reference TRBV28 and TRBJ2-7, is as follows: DVKVTQSSRYLVKRTGEKVFLECVQDMDHENMFWYRQDPGLGLRLIYFSYDVKMKEKGDIPEGYSVSREKKERFSLILESASTNQTSMYLCASTALEGGEYEQYFGPGTRLTVT.

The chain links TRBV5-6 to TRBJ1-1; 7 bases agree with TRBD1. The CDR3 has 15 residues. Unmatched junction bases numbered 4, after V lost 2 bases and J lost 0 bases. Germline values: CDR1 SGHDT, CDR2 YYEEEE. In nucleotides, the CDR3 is TGTGCCAGCAGCTTAAGAGGGGGCATGAACACTGAAGCTTTCTTT. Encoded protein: CASSLRGGMNTEAFF. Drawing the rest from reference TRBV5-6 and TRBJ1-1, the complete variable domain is DAGVTQSPTHLIKTRGQQVTLRCSPKSGHDTVSWYQQALGQGPQFIFQYYEEEERQRGNFPDRFSGHQFPNYSSELNVNALLLGDSALYLCASSLRGGMNTEAFFGQGTRLTVV.

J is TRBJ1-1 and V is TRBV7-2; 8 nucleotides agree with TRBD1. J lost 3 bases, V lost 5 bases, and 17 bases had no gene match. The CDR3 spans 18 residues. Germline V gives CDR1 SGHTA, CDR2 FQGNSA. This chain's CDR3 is CASSLEDRGIFLDTEAFF. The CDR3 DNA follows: TGTGCCAGCAGCCTAGAAGACAGGGGTATTTTTTTGGACACTGAAGCTTTCTTT.

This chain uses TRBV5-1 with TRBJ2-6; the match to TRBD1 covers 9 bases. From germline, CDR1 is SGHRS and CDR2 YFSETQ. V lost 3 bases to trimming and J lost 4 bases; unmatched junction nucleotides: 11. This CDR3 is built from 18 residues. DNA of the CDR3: TGCGCCAGCAGCTGGAACAGGGGGCCTGCGAGGGGGGCCAACGTCCTGACTTTC. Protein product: CASSWNRGPARGANVLTF.